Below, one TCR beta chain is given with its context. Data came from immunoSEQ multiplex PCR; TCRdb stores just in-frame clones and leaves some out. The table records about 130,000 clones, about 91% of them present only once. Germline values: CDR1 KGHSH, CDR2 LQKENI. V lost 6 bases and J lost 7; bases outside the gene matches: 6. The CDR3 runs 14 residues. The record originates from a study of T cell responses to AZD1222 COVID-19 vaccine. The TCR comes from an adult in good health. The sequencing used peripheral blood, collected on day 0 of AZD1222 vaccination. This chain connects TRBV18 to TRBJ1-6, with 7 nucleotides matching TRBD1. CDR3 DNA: TGTGCCAGCTCGCCCGGGACAGAGAATTCACCCCTCCACTTT. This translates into CASSPGTENSPLHF.